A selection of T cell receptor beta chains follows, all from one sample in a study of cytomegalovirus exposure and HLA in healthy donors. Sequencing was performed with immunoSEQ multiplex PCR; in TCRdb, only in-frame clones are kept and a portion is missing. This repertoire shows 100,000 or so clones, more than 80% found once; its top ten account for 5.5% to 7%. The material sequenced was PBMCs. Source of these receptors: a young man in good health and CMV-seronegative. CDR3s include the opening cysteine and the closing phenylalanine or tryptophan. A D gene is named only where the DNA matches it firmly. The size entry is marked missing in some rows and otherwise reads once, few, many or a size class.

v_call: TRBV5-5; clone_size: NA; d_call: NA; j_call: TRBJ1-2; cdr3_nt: TGTGCCAGCAGCTTGATGCAGGCGACGAACTATGGCTACACCTTC; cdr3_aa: CASSLMQATNYGYTF
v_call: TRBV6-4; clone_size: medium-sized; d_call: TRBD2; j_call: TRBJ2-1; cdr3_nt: TGTGCCAGCAGTGTAGCGGGAGGGCCCAATGAGCAGTTCTTC; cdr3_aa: CASSVAGGPNEQFF
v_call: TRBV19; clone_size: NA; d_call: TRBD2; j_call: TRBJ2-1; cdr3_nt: TGTGCCAGTATCTCGGCGGGAGGGCCGAACAATGAGCAGTTCTTC; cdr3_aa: CASISAGGPNNEQFF
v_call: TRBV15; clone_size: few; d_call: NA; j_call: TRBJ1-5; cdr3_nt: TGTGCCACCAGCAGAGATCGGGAGCCCCAGCATTTT; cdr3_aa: CATSRDREPQHF
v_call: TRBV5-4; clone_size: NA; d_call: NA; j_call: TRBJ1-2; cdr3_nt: TGTGCCAGCAGCTACCGACAAGGGGACTATGGCTACACCTTC; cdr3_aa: CASSYRQGDYGYTF
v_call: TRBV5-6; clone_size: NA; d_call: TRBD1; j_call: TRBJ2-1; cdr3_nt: TGTGCCAGCAGCGGATCGGGACAGGGCAATGAGCAGTTCTTC; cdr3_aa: CASSGSGQGNEQFF
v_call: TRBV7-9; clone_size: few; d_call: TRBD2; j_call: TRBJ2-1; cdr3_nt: TGTGCCAGCAGCCCCGGGACTAGCGGGAGTGATGAGCAGTTCTTC; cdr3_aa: CASSPGTSGSDEQFF
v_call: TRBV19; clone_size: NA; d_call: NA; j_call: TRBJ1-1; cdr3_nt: TGTGCCAGTAGTATGAGGGTCTGGGCACCGGGGAGGGTCACTGAAGCTTTCTTT; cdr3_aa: CASSMRVWAPGRVTEAFF
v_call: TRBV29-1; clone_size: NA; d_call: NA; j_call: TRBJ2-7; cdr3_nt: TGCAGCGTCCGGGACTCCTACGAGCAGTACTTC; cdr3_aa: CSVRDSYEQYF
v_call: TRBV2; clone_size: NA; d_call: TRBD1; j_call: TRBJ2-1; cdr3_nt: TGTGCCAGCAGGGACAGGGGCCCCTACAATGAGCAGTTCTTC; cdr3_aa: CASRDRGPYNEQFF
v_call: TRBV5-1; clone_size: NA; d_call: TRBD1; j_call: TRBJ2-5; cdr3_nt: TGCGCCAGCAGGCCCTCAGGGGGTCAAGAGACCCAGTACTTC; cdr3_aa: CASRPSGGQETQYF
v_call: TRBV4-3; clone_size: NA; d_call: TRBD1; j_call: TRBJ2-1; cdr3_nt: TGCGCCAGCGGCAACCGGGACAGCCTCTACAATGAGCAGTTCTTC; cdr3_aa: CASGNRDSLYNEQFF
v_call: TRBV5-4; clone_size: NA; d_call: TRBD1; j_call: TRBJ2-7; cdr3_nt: TGTGCCAGCACCCAGGGGGAAGGACTCTTCTACGAGCAGTACTTC; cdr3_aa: CASTQGEGLFYEQYF
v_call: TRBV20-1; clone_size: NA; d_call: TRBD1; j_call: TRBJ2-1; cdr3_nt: TGCAGTGCCGCAGGGGGCAATGAGCAGTTCTTC; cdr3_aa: CSAAGGNEQFF
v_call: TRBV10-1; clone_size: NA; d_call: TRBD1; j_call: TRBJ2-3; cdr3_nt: TGCGCCAGCAGCCCAGGGGGAGCAGCCAGCACAGATACGCAGTATTTT; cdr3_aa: CASSPGGAASTDTQYF
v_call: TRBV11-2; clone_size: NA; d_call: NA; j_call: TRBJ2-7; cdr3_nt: TGTGCCAGCAGCTTTCTCCTCGAGCAGTACTTC; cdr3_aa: CASSFLLEQYF
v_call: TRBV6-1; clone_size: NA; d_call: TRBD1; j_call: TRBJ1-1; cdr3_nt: TGTGCCAGCAGTGAGCGGACAGGGTTCACTGAAGCTTTCTTT; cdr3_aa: CASSERTGFTEAFF
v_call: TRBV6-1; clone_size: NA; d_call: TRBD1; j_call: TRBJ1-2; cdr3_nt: TGTGCCAGCAGTTCCCCGACAGGGACGTCCGGCTACACCTTC; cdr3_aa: CASSSPTGTSGYTF
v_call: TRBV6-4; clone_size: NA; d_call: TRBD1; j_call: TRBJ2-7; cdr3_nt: TGTGCCAGCAGTTGGGACAGGGGCCCCTACGAGCAGTACTTC; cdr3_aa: CASSWDRGPYEQYF
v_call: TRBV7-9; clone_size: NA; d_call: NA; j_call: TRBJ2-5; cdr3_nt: TGTGCCAGCAGCTTAATCGGGGGGCCAGGCGAGACCCAGTACTTC; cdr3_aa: CASSLIGGPGETQYF
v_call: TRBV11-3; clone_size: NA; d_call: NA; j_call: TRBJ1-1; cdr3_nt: TGTGCCAGCAGCTTAGGGTACAGGGCTTTTTCGAGTGAAGCTTTCTTT; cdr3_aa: CASSLGYRAFSSEAFF
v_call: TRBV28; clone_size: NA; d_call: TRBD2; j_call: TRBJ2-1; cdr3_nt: TGTGCCAGTCCCTCTAGCGGGAGCTCCTACAATGAGCAGTTCTTC; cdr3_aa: CASPSSGSSYNEQFF
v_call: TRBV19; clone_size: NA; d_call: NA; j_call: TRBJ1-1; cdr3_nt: TGTGCCAGTAGTATGGGCACGAACACTGAAGCTTTCTTT; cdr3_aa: CASSMGTNTEAFF
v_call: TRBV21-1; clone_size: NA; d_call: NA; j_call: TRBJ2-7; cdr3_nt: TGTGCCAGCAGCAAGCCCCGACTAGCGCAAACCTACGAGCAGTACTTC; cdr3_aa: CASSKPRLAQTYEQYF
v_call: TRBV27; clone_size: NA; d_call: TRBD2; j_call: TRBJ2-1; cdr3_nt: TGTGCCAGCAGTCTTATAGCGGGAATTGGAAATGAGCAGTTCTTC; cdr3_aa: CASSLIAGIGNEQFF
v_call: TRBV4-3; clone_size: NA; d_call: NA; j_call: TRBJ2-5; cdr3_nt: TGCGCCAGCAGCCGATGGGCCGGGAGCGAGACCCAGTACTTC; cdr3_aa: CASSRWAGSETQYF
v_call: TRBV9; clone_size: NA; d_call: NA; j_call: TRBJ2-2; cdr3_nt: TGTGCCAGCAGCGCCACGCGCATGTTTGGGGAGCTGTTTTTT; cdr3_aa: CASSATRMFGELFF
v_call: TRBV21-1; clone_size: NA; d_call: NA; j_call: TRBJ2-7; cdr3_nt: TGTGCCAGCAGCAATACCCCGGGACAGGGCTCCTACGAGCAGTACTTC; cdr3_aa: CASSNTPGQGSYEQYF
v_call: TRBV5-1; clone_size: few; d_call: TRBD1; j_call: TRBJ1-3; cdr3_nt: TGCGCCAGCAGCTCGACAGGGTCTGGAAACACCATATATTTT; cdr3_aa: CASSSTGSGNTIYF
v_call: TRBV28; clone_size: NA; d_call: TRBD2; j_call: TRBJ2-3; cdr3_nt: TGTGCCAGCAGCTCCCCTCGGACTAGCGGGCTTTACCTCACAGATACGCAGTATTTT; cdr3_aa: CASSSPRTSGLYLTDTQYF
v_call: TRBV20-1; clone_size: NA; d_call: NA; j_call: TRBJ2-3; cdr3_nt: TGCAGTGCCGGAGGGGTTACTTTT; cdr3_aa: CSAGGVTF
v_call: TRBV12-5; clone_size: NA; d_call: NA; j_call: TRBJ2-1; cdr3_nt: TGTGCTAGTGGTCTAAGCGGGCGACTTTACAATGAGCAGTTCTTC; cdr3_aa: CASGLSGRLYNEQFF
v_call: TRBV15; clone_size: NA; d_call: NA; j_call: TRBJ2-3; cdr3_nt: TGTGCCACCAGCGGTGCCGGGACCGGGGGTAAGGATACGCAGTATTTT; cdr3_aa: CATSGAGTGGKDTQYF
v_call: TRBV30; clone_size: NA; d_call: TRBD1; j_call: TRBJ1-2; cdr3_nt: TGTGCCTGGAGGGGACAGCTAGCTAACTATGGCTACACCTTC; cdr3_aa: CAWRGQLANYGYTF
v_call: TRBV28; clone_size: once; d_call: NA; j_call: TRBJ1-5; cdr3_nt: TGTGCCAGCAGTTACGTAGGACATTCTGGTCAGCCCCAGCATTTT; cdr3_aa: CASSYVGHSGQPQHF
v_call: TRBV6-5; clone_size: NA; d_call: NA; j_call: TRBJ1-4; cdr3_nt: TGTGCCAGCAGTTACCAGGCGGACAGAGATGAAAAACTGTTTTTT; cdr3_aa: CASSYQADRDEKLFF
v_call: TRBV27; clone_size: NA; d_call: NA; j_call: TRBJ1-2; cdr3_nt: TGTGCCAGCAGTCTCAGATCCAACTATGGCTACACCTTC; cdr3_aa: CASSLRSNYGYTF
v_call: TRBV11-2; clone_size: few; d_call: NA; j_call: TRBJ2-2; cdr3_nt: TGTGCCAGCAGCATAGGTTCTTGGGCACACACCGGGGAGCTGTTTTTT; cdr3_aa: CASSIGSWAHTGELFF
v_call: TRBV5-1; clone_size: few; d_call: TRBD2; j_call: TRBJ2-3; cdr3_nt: TGCGCCAGCAGCTCAGCCCGGACTAGCGGCACAGATACGCAGTATTTT; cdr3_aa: CASSSARTSGTDTQYF
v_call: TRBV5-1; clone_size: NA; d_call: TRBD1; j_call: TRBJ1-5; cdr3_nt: TGCGCCAGCAGCTTGGAACCTACAGGGGGCGAACAGCCCCAGCATTTT; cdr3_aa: CASSLEPTGGEQPQHF
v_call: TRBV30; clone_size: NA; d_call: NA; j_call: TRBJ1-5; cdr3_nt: TGTGCTGGGCCGGAGGAGTCAGGGGCCCACTTTTGGAATCAGCCCCAGCATTTT; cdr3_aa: CAGPEESGAHFWNQPQHF
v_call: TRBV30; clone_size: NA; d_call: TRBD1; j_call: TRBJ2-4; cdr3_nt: TGTGCCTGGACGGTGACAGGGAGTGGAAACATTCAGTACTTC; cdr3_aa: CAWTVTGSGNIQYF
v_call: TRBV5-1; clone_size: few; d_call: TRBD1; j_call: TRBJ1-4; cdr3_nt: TGCGCCAGCAGCTTGGCAGGGGGCAATGAAAAACTGTTTTTT; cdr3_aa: CASSLAGGNEKLFF
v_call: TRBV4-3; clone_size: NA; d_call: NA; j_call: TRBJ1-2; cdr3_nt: TGCGCCAGCAGCCAAGATGGAGACTATGGCTACACCTTC; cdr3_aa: CASSQDGDYGYTF
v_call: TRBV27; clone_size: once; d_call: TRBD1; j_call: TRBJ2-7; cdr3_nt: TGTGCCAGTCACCCGGGACAGGGCCGAGGGGGATACGAGCAGTACTTC; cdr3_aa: CASHPGQGRGGYEQYF
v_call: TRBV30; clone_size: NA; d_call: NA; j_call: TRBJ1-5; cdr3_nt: TGTGCCTGGAGTCTAGGTGGGCCCCAGCATTTT; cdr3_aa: CAWSLGGPQHF
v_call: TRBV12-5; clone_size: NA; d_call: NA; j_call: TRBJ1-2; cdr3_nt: TGTGCTAGTGGTTTTGGGGGGGCCATGCTAGATGGCTACACCTTC; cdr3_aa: CASGFGGAMLDGYTF
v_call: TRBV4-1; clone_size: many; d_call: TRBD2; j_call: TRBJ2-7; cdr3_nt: TGCGCCAGCAGCCAGGGAGCGGGAGGGACCTACGAGCAGTACTTC; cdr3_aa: CASSQGAGGTYEQYF
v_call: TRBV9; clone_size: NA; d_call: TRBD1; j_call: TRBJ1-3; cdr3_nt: TGTGCCAGCAGCGAAGGACAGGGCTCTGGAAACACCATATATTTT; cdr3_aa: CASSEGQGSGNTIYF
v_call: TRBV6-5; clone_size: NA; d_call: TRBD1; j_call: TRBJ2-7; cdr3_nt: TGTGCCAGCAGTTACGGGACAGGCGGGGAGCAGTACTTC; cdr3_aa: CASSYGTGGEQYF
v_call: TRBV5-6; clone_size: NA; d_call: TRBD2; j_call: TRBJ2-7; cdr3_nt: TGTGCCAGCAGCCATGGACTAGCTGGGCAGTACTTC; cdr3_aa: CASSHGLAGQYF